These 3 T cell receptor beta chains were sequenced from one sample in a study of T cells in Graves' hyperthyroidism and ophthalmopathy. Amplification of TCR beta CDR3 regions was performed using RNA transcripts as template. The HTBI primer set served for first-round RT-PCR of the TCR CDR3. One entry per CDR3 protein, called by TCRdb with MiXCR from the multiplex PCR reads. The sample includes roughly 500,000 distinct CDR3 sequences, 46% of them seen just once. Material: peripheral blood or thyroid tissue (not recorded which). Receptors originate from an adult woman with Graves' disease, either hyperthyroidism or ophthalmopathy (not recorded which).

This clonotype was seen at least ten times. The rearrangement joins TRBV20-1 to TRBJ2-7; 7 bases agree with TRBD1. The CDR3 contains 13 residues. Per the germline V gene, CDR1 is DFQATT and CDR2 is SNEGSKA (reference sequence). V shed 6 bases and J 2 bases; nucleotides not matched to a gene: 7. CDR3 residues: CSAPTGLTYEQYF. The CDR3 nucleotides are TGCAGTGCGCCGACAGGGCTCACCTACGAGCAGTACTTC.

The CDR3 sequence is CASSFRGNMNTEAFF. In DNA, the CDR3 is TGTGCCAGCAGCTTCCGAGGGAACATGAACACTGAAGCTTTCTTT. V and J are TRBV7-2 and TRBJ1-1; D remains ambiguous. Trimming removed 3 bases from V and 0 bases from J, with 11 bases in between. Germline loops: CDR1 SGHTA, CDR2 FQGNSA. This CDR3 spans 15 amino acids.

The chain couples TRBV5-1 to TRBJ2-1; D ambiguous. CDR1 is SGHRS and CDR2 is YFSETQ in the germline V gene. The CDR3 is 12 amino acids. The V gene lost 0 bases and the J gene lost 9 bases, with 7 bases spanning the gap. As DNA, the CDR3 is TGCGCCAGCAGCTTGGCGGCAAGTGAGCAGTTCTTC. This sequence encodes CASSLAASEQFF.